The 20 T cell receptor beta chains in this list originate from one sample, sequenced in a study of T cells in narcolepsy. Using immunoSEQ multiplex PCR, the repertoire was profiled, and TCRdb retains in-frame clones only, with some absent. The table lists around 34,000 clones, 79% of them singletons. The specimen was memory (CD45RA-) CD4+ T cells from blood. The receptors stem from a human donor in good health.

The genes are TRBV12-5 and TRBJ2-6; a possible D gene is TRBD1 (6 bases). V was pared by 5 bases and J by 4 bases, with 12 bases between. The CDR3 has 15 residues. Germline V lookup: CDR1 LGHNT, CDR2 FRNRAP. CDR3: CASGRGGVGANVLTF. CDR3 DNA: TGTGCTAGTGGTCGAGGGGGAGTAGGGGCCAACGTCCTGACTTTC.

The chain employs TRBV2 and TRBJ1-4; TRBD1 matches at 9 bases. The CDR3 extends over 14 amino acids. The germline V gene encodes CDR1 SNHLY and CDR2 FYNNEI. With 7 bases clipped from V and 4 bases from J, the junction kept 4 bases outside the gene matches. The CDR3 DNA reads TGTGCCAGCATATCGGACAGGGGTAATGAAAAACTGTTTTTT. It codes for CASISDRGNEKLFF.

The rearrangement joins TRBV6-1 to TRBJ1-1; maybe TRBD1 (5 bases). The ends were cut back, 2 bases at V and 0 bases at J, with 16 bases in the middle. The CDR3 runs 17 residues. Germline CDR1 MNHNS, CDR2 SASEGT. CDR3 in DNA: TGTGCCAGCAGTGAATACTCAGGGATGACGATGAACACTGAAGCTTTCTTT. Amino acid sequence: CASSEYSGMTMNTEAFF.

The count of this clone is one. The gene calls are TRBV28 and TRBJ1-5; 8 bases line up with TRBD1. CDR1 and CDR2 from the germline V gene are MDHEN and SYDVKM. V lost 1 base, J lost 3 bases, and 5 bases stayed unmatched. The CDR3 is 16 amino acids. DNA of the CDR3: TGTGCCAGCAGTTTATTACGACAGGGGTTCAATCAGCCCCAGCATTTT. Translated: CASSLLRQGFNQPQHF. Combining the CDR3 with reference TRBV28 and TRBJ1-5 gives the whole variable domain DVKVTQSSRYLVKRTGEKVFLECVQDMDHENMFWYRQDPGLGLRLIYFSYDVKMKEKGDIPEGYSVSREKKERFSLILESASTNQTSMYLCASSLLRQGFNQPQHFGDGTRLSIL.

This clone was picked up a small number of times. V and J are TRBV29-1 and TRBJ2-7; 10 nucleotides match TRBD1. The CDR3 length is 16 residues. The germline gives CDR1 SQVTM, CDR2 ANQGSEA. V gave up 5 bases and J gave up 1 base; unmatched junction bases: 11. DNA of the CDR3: TGCAGCGTTCACCAAGGGCTGGGACAGGGGTCCTACGAGCAGTACTTC. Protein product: CSVHQGLGQGSYEQYF.

CDR3: CASSETAQGQRNQPQHF. DNA of the CDR3: TGCGCCAGCAGTGAGACGGCCCAGGGACAGCGCAATCAGCCCCAGCATTTT. The chain joins TRBV10-2 to TRBJ1-5, with TRBD1 identical over 7 bases. Germline V gene lookup returns CDR1 WSHSY and CDR2 SAAADI. The V segment lost 2 bases and the J segment 2 bases; nucleotides outside the gene matches: 9. This CDR3 region has 17 residues.

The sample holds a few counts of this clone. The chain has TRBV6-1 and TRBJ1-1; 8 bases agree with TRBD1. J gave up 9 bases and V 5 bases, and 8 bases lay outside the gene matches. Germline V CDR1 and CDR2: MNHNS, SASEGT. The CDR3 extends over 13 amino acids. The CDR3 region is CASSRLTGEKAFF. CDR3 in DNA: TGTGCCAGCAGTAGATTGACAGGGGAGAAAGCTTTCTTT.

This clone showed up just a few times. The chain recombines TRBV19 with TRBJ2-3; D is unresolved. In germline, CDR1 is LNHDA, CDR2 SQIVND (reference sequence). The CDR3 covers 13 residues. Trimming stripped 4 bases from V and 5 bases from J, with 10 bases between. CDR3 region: CASSTHGLDTQYF. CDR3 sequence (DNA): TGTGCCAGTAGTACCCACGGATTAGATACGCAGTATTTT.

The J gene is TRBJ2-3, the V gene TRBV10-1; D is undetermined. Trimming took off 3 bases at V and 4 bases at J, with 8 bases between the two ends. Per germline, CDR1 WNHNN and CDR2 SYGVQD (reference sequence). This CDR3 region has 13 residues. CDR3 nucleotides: TGCGCCAGCAGTGACCGGGTCGCAGATACGCAGTATTTT. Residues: CASSDRVADTQYF.

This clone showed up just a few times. CDR3 DNA sequence: TGTGCCAGCAGTGATACTCGGACAGGACACAATGGCTACACCTTC. Its protein is CASSDTRTGHNGYTF. The rearrangement links TRBV25-1 to TRBJ1-2; 7 nucleotides align to TRBD1. Unmatched junction bases numbered 10, after V lost 3 bases and J lost 6 bases. The CDR3 is 15 residues long. Germline assignment: CDR1 MGHDK and CDR2 SYGVNS.

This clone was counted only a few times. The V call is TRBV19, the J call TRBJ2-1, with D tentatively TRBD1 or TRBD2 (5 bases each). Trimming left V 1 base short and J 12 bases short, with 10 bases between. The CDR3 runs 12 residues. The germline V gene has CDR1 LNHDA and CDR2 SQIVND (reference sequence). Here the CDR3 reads CASSIVQGPQFF. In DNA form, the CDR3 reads TGTGCCAGTAGTATAGTCCAGGGACCGCAGTTCTTC.

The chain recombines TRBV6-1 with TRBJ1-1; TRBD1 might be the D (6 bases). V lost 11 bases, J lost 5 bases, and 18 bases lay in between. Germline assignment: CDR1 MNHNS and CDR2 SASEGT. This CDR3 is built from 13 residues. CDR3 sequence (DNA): TGTGCCGGGACGTCGGGGGGGCGGACTGAAGCTTTCTTT. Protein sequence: CAGTSGGRTEAFF.

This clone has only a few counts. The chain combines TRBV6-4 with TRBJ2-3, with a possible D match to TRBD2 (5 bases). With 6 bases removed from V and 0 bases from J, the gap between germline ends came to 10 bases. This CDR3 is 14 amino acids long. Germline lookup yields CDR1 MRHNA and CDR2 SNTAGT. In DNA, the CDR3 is TGTGCCAGCAGCGCGGGCCCTAGCACAGATACGCAGTATTTT. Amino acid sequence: CASSAGPSTDTQYF.

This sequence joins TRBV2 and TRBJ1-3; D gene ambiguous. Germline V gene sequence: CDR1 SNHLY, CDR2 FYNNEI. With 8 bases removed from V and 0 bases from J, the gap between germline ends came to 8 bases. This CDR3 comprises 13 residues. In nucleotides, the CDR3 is TGTGCCAGCTTGCAGGACTCTGGAAACACCATATATTTT. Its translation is CASLQDSGNTIYF.

CDR3 protein: CARSALYTRDEQYF. The CDR3 region has the DNA TGTGCCAGAAGCGCCTTATATACCCGGGACGAGCAGTACTTC. V usage is TRBV5-3 and J usage is TRBJ2-7, with D hard to call. TRBV5-3 is sorted into the ORF group, with uncertain function. This CDR3 spans 14 amino acids. V lost 4 bases and J 5 bases, leaving 16 bases between the germline ends.

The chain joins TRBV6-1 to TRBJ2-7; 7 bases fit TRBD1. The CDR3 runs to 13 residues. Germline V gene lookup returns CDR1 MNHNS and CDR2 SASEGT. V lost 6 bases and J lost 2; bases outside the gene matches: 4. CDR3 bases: TGTGCCAGCAGCCGCAGGGGGACCTACGAGCAGTACTTC. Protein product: CASSRRGTYEQYF.

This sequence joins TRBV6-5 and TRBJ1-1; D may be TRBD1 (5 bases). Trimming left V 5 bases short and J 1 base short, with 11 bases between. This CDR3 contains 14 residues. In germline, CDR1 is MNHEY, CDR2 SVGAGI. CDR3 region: CASSEDQGNTEAFF. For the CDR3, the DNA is TGTGCCAGCAGTGAAGACCAGGGGAACACTGAAGCTTTCTTT.

CDR3 amino acids: CAWTPIAANEKLFF. CDR3 nucleotides: TGTGCCTGGACCCCGATAGCCGCAAATGAAAAACTGTTTTTT. The chain links TRBV30 to TRBJ1-4; D gene uncertain. Germline V CDR1 and CDR2: GTSNPN, SVGIG (reference sequence). V lost 4 bases to trimming and J lost 5 bases, with 14 bases between them. This CDR3 is built from 14 residues.

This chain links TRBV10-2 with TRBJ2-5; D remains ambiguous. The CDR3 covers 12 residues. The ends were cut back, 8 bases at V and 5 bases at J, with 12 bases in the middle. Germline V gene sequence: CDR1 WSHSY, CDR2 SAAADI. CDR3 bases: TGCGCCAGCGCCCCCTCGGTGGAGACCCAGTACTTC. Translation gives CASAPSVETQYF.

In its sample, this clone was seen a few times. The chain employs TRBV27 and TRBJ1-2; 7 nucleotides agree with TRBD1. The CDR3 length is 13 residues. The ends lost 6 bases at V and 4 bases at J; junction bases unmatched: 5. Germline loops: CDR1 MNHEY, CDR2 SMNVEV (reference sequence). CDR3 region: CASSPRGFYGYTF. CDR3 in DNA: TGTGCCAGCAGCCCCAGGGGGTTCTATGGCTACACCTTC.